This TCR beta chain was profiled in a study of CD8 T cells in Susac syndrome (dated by TCRdb to the late 2010s). In the study overall: The study used repertoire sequencing to test whether antigen drove CD8+ T cell activation and differentiation in Susac syndrome. The clonality of the CD8+ T cell repertoire was compared across around twelve healthy donors, about 14 Susac syndrome patients and about 16 multiple sclerosis patients. Study-wide conclusions, independent of this receptor: The number of individuals in the TCR sequencing and HLA analysis was acknowledged as relatively small.

As to this clonotype: This receptor's antigen is unknown. No qualities accompany the bases; no much larger clone lies one base away.

The cysteine opens and the phenylalanine closes a CDR3 of 16 amino acids. The CDR3 DNA has 48 bases and is translated from base 1. Per the germline V gene, SGHTA is the CDR1 and FQGTGA is the CDR2. V sheds 4 bases and J sheds 0 bases, leaving 12 bases between their ends. RNA was extracted using the RNeasy kit, and roughly 0.45 to 1 ug of the RNA was reverse transcribed with random hexamers. The immunoSEQ multiplex PCR assay, covering 54 Vbeta and 13 Jbeta segments, was used to amplify TCR beta CDR3 regions. Bias from PCR amplification was corrected by using a synthetic template baseline for primer optimization and for computational correction. The authors processed their data as follows. Reads were assigned to V, D and J genes according to IMGT and analyzed in immunoSEQ Analyzer, with only productive sequences retained. Clonality was computed as one minus Shannon entropy normalized by log2 of the number of productive unique sequences. For each patient and control, public and private clones were evaluated within the 100 most prevalent clones. A clone was defined as Susac-specific if it was absent from the healthy and MS cohorts, from roughly 980 published viral clones and from other ImmuneACCESS disease sequences. TCRdb passed the public sequencing reads through fastp at Q25 and MiXCR, retaining productive beta sequences. For every CDR3 protein sequence, its rows merge into one entry that carries the most common genes and DNA. TCRdb's processing, not the study's, gives the V and J calls here. Recorded for this sample are tens of thousands of distinct CDR3 sequences; 91% of them occurred a single time. The ten largest account for 0.5% to 0.6% of the sample.

Peripheral blood CD8+ and CD4+ T cells from healthy donors, Susac syndrome patients and multiple sclerosis patients were profiled by high-throughput TCR beta sequencing. The multiple sclerosis controls were treatment-naive patients who had stable or active relapsing-remitting disease and met the revised McDonald criteria. Bulk CD8+ and CD4+ T cells were purified by magnetic negative isolation, while CD8+ TEMRA cells were enriched using FACS. Blood was collected in EDTA tubes and processed within 24 hours, with PBMCs isolated through density gradient centrifugation. PBMCs intended for TCR sequencing were cryopreserved in liquid nitrogen and were subsequently thawed in a 37 degrees C water bath. Purity of sorted or isolated CD4+, CD8+ and CD8+ TEMRA cells was at least 90%.

The sequence joins TRBV7-3 to TRBJ2-2; the D gene cannot be named for sure. Sequencing was carried out using CD8+ T cells from PBMCs. The TCR originated in a human donor with multiple sclerosis. The sequenced DNA: TGTGCCAGCAGCTCTGGACCAAACCCGAACACCGGGGAGCTGTTTTTT. Its protein reads: CASSSGPNPNTGELFF.